The 7 T cell receptor beta chains presented below share a single source sample, sequenced in a study of blood T cell repertoires in COVID-19. Generated by immunoSEQ multiplex PCR, the TCRdb table keeps only in-frame clones and is missing some. The profile covers 70,000 or so clones, with over 75% appearing a single time and over 7.5% taken by the ten largest. The sequenced material came from peripheral blood. The receptor set was obtained from a human donor in a cohort sampled during active COVID-19.

This chain links TRBV2 with TRBJ1-5; D might be TRBD1 (6 bases). With 4 bases removed from V and 7 bases from J, the gap between germline ends came to 14 bases. Germline V CDR1 and CDR2: SNHLY, FYNNEI. The CDR3 runs to 14 residues. DNA of the CDR3: TGTGCCAGCAGTGTACTCAGGGGTTGGCAGCCCCAGCATTTT. It specifies CASSVLRGWQPQHF.

The CDR3 spells CASSLSGGQETQYF. The CDR3 DNA follows: TGTGCCAGCAGCTTATCAGGGGGCCAGGAGACCCAGTACTTC. V gene TRBV7-9 combines with J gene TRBJ2-5; TRBD1 matches at 8 bases. Trimming removed 2 bases from V and 5 bases from J; junction bases left unmatched: 4. This CDR3 spans 14 amino acids. CDR1 and CDR2 from the germline V gene are SEHNR and FQNEAQ (reference sequence).

The chain links TRBV5-4 to TRBJ2-7, with 13 nucleotides matching TRBD2. J lost 7 bases, V lost 1 base, and 5 bases had no gene match. The CDR3 is 15 residues long. Germline assignment: CDR1 SGHNT and CDR2 YYREEE (reference sequence). The CDR3 loop reads CASSLTSGRAGEQYF. The CDR3 region has the DNA TGTGCCAGCAGCTTGACTAGCGGGAGGGCCGGTGAGCAGTACTTC.

This chain connects TRBV7-2 to TRBJ2-7; D possibly corresponds to TRBD1 (6 bases). Germline V CDR1 and CDR2: SGHTA, FQGNSA. There are 15 residues in the CDR3. V was trimmed by 4 bases and J by 3 bases, leaving 16 bases between them. CDR3 in amino acids: CASSYYPGQIYEQYF. CDR3 in DNA: TGTGCCAGCAGCTACTACCCGGGACAAATCTACGAGCAGTACTTC.

This chain links TRBV7-9 with TRBJ2-7, with 9 bases aligning to TRBD2. After removal of 2 bases from V and 3 bases from J, the junction contained 2 bases not matched to a gene. Germline V gene sequence: CDR1 SEHNR, CDR2 FQNEAQ (reference sequence). This CDR3 comprises 14 residues. CDR3 region: CASSLSGRSYEQYF. The CDR3 region has the DNA TGTGCCAGCAGCTTAAGCGGGAGGAGCTACGAGCAGTACTTC.

This clone has just a few counts. The V gene is TRBV24-1, the J gene TRBJ2-3; tentative D call: TRBD1 (5 bases). This CDR3 has 13 residues. Trimming shortened V by 6 bases and J by 4 bases, and 10 bases separated the two germline ends. Looked up from germline, CDR1 is KGHDR and CDR2 is SFDVKD. The CDR3 spells CATSSYRSDTQYF. Written as DNA, the CDR3 is TGTGCCACCAGTTCTTACAGGTCAGATACGCAGTATTTT.

For the CDR3, the DNA is TGTGCCACCAGCGTTAGGGGGCTGAACACTGAAGCTTTCTTT. Encoded protein: CATSVRGLNTEAFF. The chain couples TRBV15 to TRBJ1-1; 7 bases are shared with TRBD1. Germline V gene sequence: CDR1 LNHNV, CDR2 YYDKDF (reference sequence). Germline trimming cut 5 bases from V and 0 bases from J; bases unmatched to any gene: 3. The CDR3 runs to 14 residues.